This T cell receptor (beta chain) was sequenced for a study of vaccination and CD4 T cells after COVID-19. Study details: Cells were stimulated with overlapping spike peptide pools from SARS-CoV-2, HCoV-NL63, HCoV-OC43 and HCoV-229E. Each control culture was treated with a CEFX pool, an HIV-1 Nef pool, or no peptide.

Notes on this clonotype: Antigen unknown.

The V end was cut by 6 bases, the J end by 3 bases, with 6 bases between. CDR1 and CDR2 from the germline V gene are MNHEY and SMNVEV (reference sequence). The CDR3 loop spans 11 amino acids. Oncomine TCR Beta short-read sequencing was applied to DNA from cultured CD4+ T cells. Via MiXCR, TCRdb re-called the PCR reads, giving one row per CDR3 protein. The sample consists of under 25,000 distinct CDR3 sequences, roughly 67% of them appearing once. The treatment is: 10-day PBMC culture with coronavirus spike peptide pools or control peptides (ViraFEST assay). Study-level points and caveats: Rising from about 20 to 38, the median of SARS-CoV-2-reactive clonotypes did not change significantly.

The sequence was collected from a human donor who had recovered from COVID-19. Sequenced material: CD4+ T cells from blood, cultured in vitro. The chain couples TRBV27 to TRBJ2-7; D might be TRBD2 (5 bases). CDR3 DNA sequence: TGTGCCAGCAGCAGCGGCTACGAGCAGTACTTC. This gives the protein CASSSGYEQYF.